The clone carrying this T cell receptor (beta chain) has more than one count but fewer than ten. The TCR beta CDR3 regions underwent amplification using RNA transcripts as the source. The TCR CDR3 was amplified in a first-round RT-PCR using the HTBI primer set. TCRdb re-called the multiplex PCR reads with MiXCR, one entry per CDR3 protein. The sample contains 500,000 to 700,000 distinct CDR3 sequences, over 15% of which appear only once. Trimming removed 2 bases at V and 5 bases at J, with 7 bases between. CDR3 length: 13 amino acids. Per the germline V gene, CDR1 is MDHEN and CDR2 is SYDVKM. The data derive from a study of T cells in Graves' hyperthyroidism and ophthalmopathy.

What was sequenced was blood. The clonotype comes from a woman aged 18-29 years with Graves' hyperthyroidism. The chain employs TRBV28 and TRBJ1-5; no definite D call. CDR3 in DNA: TGTGCCAGCAGTTTAAGGCAGTATCAGCCCCAGCATTTT. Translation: CASSLRQYQPQHF.